The clone carrying this T cell receptor (beta chain) appeared a few times. This specimen belongs to a study of T cell changes during pregnancy in multiple sclerosis. The CDR3 contains 13 residues. V lost 4 bases, J lost 6 bases, and 5 bases stayed unmatched. Germline assignment: CDR1 SGHDT and CDR2 YYEEEE. Repertoires were generated with immunoSEQ multiplex PCR, while TCRdb's copy carries only in-frame clones and drops some. Of about 130,000 clones in the sample, around 97% were seen once. The specimen was peripheral blood, collected after pregnancy. The gene calls are TRBV5-6 and TRBJ1-1; 8 bases are shared with TRBD1. The sequence was obtained from a female donor with multiple sclerosis, enrolled in a pregnancy study. The DNA of the CDR3 is TGTGCCAGCAGCCCTCAGGGGGCCCCTGAAGCTTTCTTT. Amino acids: CASSPQGAPEAFF.